The 6 T cell receptor beta chains presented below share a single source sample, sequenced in a study of blood T cell repertoires in COVID-19. TCRdb keeps only in-frame clones here, not all; method: immunoSEQ multiplex PCR. This sample has around 390,000 clones, with around nine tenths found just once. The sample taken for sequencing was PBMCs or T cells enriched from blood (not recorded which). All receptors come from a woman between 50 and 59 years old who had recovered from COVID-19.

This clone was seen a handful of times. V and J are TRBV6-1 and TRBJ1-2, with D unresolved. CDR1 and CDR2 (germline): MNHNS, SASEGT. CDR3 length equals 16 residues. Trimming removed 4 bases at V and 6 bases at J, with 21 bases between. The CDR3 region is CASSAPRGGNFHGYTF. The CDR3 DNA sequence: TGTGCCAGCAGTGCTCCTCGGGGTGGGAACTTTCATGGCTACACCTTC.

The CDR3 spells CASSLITGAVNQPQHF. CDR3 in DNA: TGTGCCAGTAGTCTTATAACAGGGGCGGTGAATCAGCCCCAGCATTTT. The rearrangement joins TRBV19 to TRBJ1-5; TRBD1 matches 7 bases. V was pared by 5 bases and J by 4 bases, with 11 bases of the junction left unmatched. Germline loops: CDR1 LNHDA, CDR2 SQIVND (reference sequence). CDR3 length: 16 residues.

The chain uses TRBV28 and TRBJ2-2; 8 bases fit TRBD1. J was trimmed by 0 bases and V by 7 bases; bases with no gene match: 4. Germline-derived CDR1 and CDR2 are MDHEN and SYDVKM. CDR3 length: 15 amino acids. The CDR3 protein is CASTMGQANTGELFF. DNA of the CDR3: TGTGCCAGCACTATGGGACAGGCGAACACCGGGGAGCTGTTTTTT.

This clone was observed at least ten times. The genes are TRBV29-1 and TRBJ2-2; D unclear. Germline values: CDR1 SQVTM, CDR2 ANQGSEA. Trimming stripped 4 bases from V and 6 bases from J, with 12 bases between. This CDR3 is 13 amino acids long. This CDR3 reads CSVGASVAGELFF. Written as DNA, the CDR3 is TGCAGCGTTGGGGCGTCGGTAGCCGGGGAGCTGTTTTTT.

The gene calls are TRBV2 and TRBJ2-2; 8 bases map to TRBD1. V lost 5 bases and J lost 7; bases outside the gene matches: 15. Germline CDR1 and CDR2: SNHLY and FYNNEI. This CDR3 has 17 residues. The CDR3 region has the DNA TGTGCCAGCAGTACACCTTGGGACAGGTTGGTCGTCGGGGAGCTGTTTTTT. Translated, it gives CASSTPWDRLVVGELFF.

This rearrangement joins TRBV24-1 to TRBJ2-1; 8 bases match TRBD2. Germline CDR1 reads KGHDR; CDR2 reads SFDVKD. CDR3 length: 17 residues. The trim removed 5 bases at V and 3 bases at J, leaving 11 bases unmatched. In DNA, the CDR3 is TGTGCCACCAGTGTTCACGTTCGGGGGGGCATCTACAATGAGCAGTTCTTC. This encodes CATSVHVRGGIYNEQFF.